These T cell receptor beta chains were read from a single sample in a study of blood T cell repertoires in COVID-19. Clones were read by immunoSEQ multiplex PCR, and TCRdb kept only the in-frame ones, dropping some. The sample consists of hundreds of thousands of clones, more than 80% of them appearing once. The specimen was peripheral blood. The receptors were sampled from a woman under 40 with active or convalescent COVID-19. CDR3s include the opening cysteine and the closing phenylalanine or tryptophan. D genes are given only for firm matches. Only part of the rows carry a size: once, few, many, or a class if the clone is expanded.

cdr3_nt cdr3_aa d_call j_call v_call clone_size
TGTGCCAGCAGCCAAGCCAGATCAACTAATGAAAAACTGTTTTTT CASSQARSTNEKLFF . TRBJ1-4 TRBV3-1/TRBV3-2 once
TGTGCCAGCAGTTTATCCAGGGGCGGTCAGCCCCAGCATTTT CASSLSRGGQPQHF . TRBJ1-5 TRBV27 .
TGTGCCAGCAGCTTAGGACAGGGGGTAAGCGGCTACACCTTC CASSLGQGVSGYTF TRBD1 TRBJ1-2 TRBV11-2 few
TGTGCCAGCACAGGGGTATCTGGAAACACCATATATTTT CASTGVSGNTIYF . TRBJ1-3 TRBV6-5 .
TGTGCCAGCAGCCAAATAGGTGGTAAGAGGGTTAGCAATCAGCCCCAGCATTTT CASSQIGGKRVSNQPQHF . TRBJ1-5 TRBV5-4 .
TGCGCCAGCAGTGGGGGGGACAGAGATAACTATGGCTACACCTTC CASSGGDRDNYGYTF TRBD1 TRBJ1-2 TRBV10-2 .
TGTGCCAGCAGCCATCTCTTAGGCGGGAGCTCCTACAATGAGCAGTTCTTC CASSHLLGGSSYNEQFF TRBD2 TRBJ2-1 TRBV3-1/TRBV3-2 .
TGTGCCAGCTCACCAACGGGGACAGGCGGCAATCAGCCCCAGCATTTT CASSPTGTGGNQPQHF TRBD1 TRBJ1-5 TRBV18 .
TGTGCCAGCAGTTATAGCGATAGTCCTGAAGCTTTCTTT CASSYSDSPEAFF . TRBJ1-1 TRBV12-3/TRBV12-4 .
TGTGCCAGCAGTGTGCAGGGGACGAACACTGAAGCTTTCTTT CASSVQGTNTEAFF . TRBJ1-1 TRBV2 .